These 20 T cell receptor beta chains originate from one sample sequenced in a study of T-cell reconstitution after alpha-beta-depleted transplantation in children. This sample's TCRbeta library carried unique molecular identifier barcodes. TCRdb re-derived calls from the PCR reads in MiXCR, one entry per CDR3 protein. The profile shows 580,000 or so distinct CDR3 sequences, roughly 23% of them singletons. The sample was PBMCs, mostly from graft donor cells, taken 360 days after TCRalphabeta/CD19-depleted stem cell transplant. These receptors were collected from a boy under two years old who had a stem cell transplant for acute myeloid leukemia, so the T cells may come from the graft donor.

J is TRBJ1-2 and V is TRBV6-1; D is unclear. The CDR3 contains 14 residues. V was shortened by 5 bases and J by 4 bases, with 14 bases between the two germline ends. Germline CDR1 is MNHNS and CDR2 is SASEGT. CDR3 protein: CASSRSRVSYGYTF. CDR3 bases: TGTGCCAGCAGTCGGTCAAGGGTTTCCTATGGCTACACCTTC.

For the CDR3, the DNA is TGTGCCAGCACCTCGCGAAGGTCCCATTCGTCCTACAATGAGCAGTTCTTC. Amino acids: CASTSRRSHSSYNEQFF. This sequence joins TRBV6-1 and TRBJ2-1; D remains ambiguous. Germline V lookup: CDR1 MNHNS, CDR2 SASEGT. The length of the CDR3 is 17 residues. Trimming cost V 7 bases and J 1 base, with 20 bases left between them.

This clonotype was seen ten or more times. J is TRBJ2-7 and V is TRBV21-1; the table's D call, TRBD1, was not checked against the DNA. TRBV21-1 is tagged as a pseudogene. The CDR3 is made up of 18 amino acids. CDR3 nucleotides: TGTGCCAGCAGCCACAAACGTCGACAGCTATATGTCTCCTACGAGCAGTACGTC. It translates to CASSHKRRQLYVSYEQYV.

This clonotype came up a few times. V gene TRBV29-1 combines with J gene TRBJ2-5; D not resolved. The CDR3 totals 12 residues. V was clipped by 7 bases and J by 1 base, with 10 bases between them. The germline gives CDR1 SQVTM, CDR2 ANQGSEA. CDR3 coding DNA: TGCAGCGGGGCCCCGGGCCAAGAGACCCAGTACTTC. Encoded protein: CSGAPGQETQYF.

The rearrangement uses TRBV7-6 and TRBJ2-5; D is undetermined. Trimming took 1 base from V and 3 from J, leaving 15 bases between them. The germline CDR1 and CDR2 sequences are SGHVS and FNYEAQ. CDR3 length: 16 amino acids. CDR3 sequence: CASSLEVGLTEETQYF. The CDR3 DNA reads TGTGCCAGCAGCTTAGAAGTGGGTCTAACAGAAGAGACCCAGTACTTC.

This clonotype was picked up a small number of times. CDR3 DNA sequence: TGTGCCAGCAGCCCCGGGACAGCTCCCCTCTACGAGCAGTACGTC. It translates to CASSPGTAPLYEQYV. This rearrangement joins TRBV6-1 to TRBJ2-7; TRBD1 agrees at 7 bases. Per the germline V gene, CDR1 is MNHNS and CDR2 is SASEGT. The V gene end was trimmed by 6 bases and the J gene end by 3 bases; junction bases not matched to a gene: 11. CDR3 length: 15 amino acids.

This clonotype was counted ten times or more. The rearrangement uses TRBV6-5 and TRBJ1-2; 8 bases fit TRBD1. V dropped 6 bases and J dropped 0; count of bases not matched to a gene: 15. CDR1 MNHEY and CDR2 SVGAGI come from the germline V gene. The CDR3 runs 18 residues. The CDR3 region is CASRSQGGHPLANYGYTF. The CDR3, as DNA: TGTGCCAGCAGATCACAGGGGGGCCACCCCTTAGCTAACTATGGCTACACCTTC.

There are many counts of this clonotype. DNA of the CDR3: TGCAGTGCTAGAGACGCGGGACAAACTTATGGCTACACCTTC. This translates into CSARDAGQTYGYTF. The V call is TRBV20-1, the J call TRBJ1-2; a weak D match, TRBD1 (6 bases). The V gene's germline CDR1 is DFQATT and CDR2 SNEGSKA (reference sequence). CDR3 length: 14 residues. The V and J ends lost 0 bases and 5 bases respectively, with 13 bases between them.

This clonotype was seen only a few times. The chain uses TRBV6-5 and TRBJ2-7; TRBD1 is a possible D gene (7 bases). Germline assignment: CDR1 MNHEY and CDR2 SVGAGI. The CDR3 runs to 22 residues. V lost 2 bases to trimming and J lost 5 bases, with 37 bases between them. CDR3 coding DNA: TGTGCCAGCAGTTACCCCGGTTCCGCCGGGGGACAGACAGGGCCGGCATATGACGAGCAGTACGTC. This encodes CASSYPGSAGGQTGPAYDEQYV.

The chain recombines TRBV20-1 with TRBJ1-5; D is perhaps TRBD1 (6 bases). The germline V gene has CDR1 DFQATT and CDR2 SNEGSKA (reference sequence). Trimming removed 4 bases from V and 4 bases from J, with 17 bases in between. This CDR3 has 15 residues. The CDR3 sequence is CSATAGHDYNQPQHF. Written as DNA, the CDR3 is TGCAGTGCTACCGCGGGACACGACTATAATCAGCCCCAGCATTTT.

The V gene is TRBV6-6, the J gene TRBJ1-1; D gene uncertain. Per the germline V gene, CDR1 is MNHNY and CDR2 is SVGAGI (reference sequence). CDR3 length: 12 residues. The ends were cut back, 3 bases at V and 5 bases at J, with 7 bases in the middle. This CDR3 reads CASSYRITEAFF. The CDR3 DNA is TGTGCCAGCAGTTATCGGATAACTGAAGCTTTCTTT.

In this sample, this clonotype turned up many times. The rearrangement links TRBV6-1 to TRBJ2-5; 11 bases map to TRBD2. The CDR3 sequence is 16 residues long. The germline CDR1 and CDR2 sequences are MNHNS and SASEGT. V lost 6 bases, J lost 1 base, and 7 bases stayed unmatched. This CDR3 reads CASSHGTSGIQETQYF. CDR3 DNA sequence: TGTGCCAGCAGCCACGGGACTAGCGGAATCCAAGAGACCCAGTACTTC.

At least ten counts were recorded for this clonotype. The chain recombines TRBV7-2 with TRBJ2-5; D might be TRBD2 (5 bases). The germline CDR1 and CDR2 sequences are SGHTA and FQGNSA. V gave up 1 base and J gave up 2 bases, with 8 bases separating them. The CDR3 is 14 amino acids. The CDR3 is CASSLVSGQETQYF. Here the CDR3 DNA reads TGTGCCAGCAGCTTAGTAAGCGGTCAAGAGACCCAGTACTTC.

The V and J genes are TRBV24-1 and TRBJ2-2, with 8 bases fitting TRBD1. CDR1 is KGHDR, CDR2 SFDVKD, per germline. CDR3 length: 15 residues. V trimming: 7 bases; J trimming: 4 bases; junction bases outside the gene matches: 7. CDR3 loop: CATRGGQGGTGELFF. The CDR3 region has the DNA TGTGCCACCAGGGGCGGACAGGGCGGCACCGGGGAGCTGTTTTTT.

The sample holds many counts of this clonotype. The chain carries TRBV9 and TRBJ1-1, with 10 bases matching TRBD1. CDR1 is SGDLS, CDR2 YYNGEE, per germline. Trimming removed 3 bases from V and 4 bases from J; junction bases left unmatched: 3. This CDR3 spans 14 amino acids. CDR3 protein: CASSDRDRGTEAFF. The CDR3 bases are TGTGCCAGCAGCGACCGGGACAGGGGCACTGAAGCTTTCTTT.

The chain combines TRBV28 with TRBJ2-1, with D perhaps assigned TRBD1 or TRBD2 (6 bases each). The germline V gene has CDR1 MDHEN and CDR2 SYDVKM. The CDR3 has 19 residues. Trimming cost V 6 bases and J 6 bases, with 30 bases left between them. The CDR3 region is CASSQQRGWRAGVFNEQFF. CDR3 bases: TGTGCCAGCAGCCAACAAAGAGGTTGGAGGGCAGGGGTATTCAATGAGCAGTTCTTC.

The J gene is TRBJ2-6, the V gene TRBV19; no clear D gene. This CDR3 is 15 amino acids long. Trimming removed 1 base at V and 4 bases at J, with 8 bases between. Germline CDR1 and CDR2: LNHDA and SQIVND (reference sequence). In nucleotides, the CDR3 is TGTGCCAGTAGTATAGGGCGTCTGGGGGCCAACGTCCTGACTTTC. Translation: CASSIGRLGANVLTF.

This clonotype was detected many times. V usage is TRBV15 and J usage is TRBJ1-5, with TRBD1 matching over 10 bases. This CDR3 is 15 amino acids long. Unmatched junction bases numbered 5, after V lost 8 bases and J lost 1 base. Germline V gives CDR1 LNHNV, CDR2 YYDKDF (reference sequence). CDR3 DNA sequence: TGTGCCACCGGGGACAGGGGATGGAGCAATCAGCCCCAGCATTTT. Translated, it gives CATGDRGWSNQPQHF.

The chain combines TRBV11-2 with TRBJ2-3, with TRBD2 identical over 9 bases. V dropped 6 bases and J dropped 3; count of bases not matched to a gene: 13. CDR1 is SGHAT and CDR2 is FQNNGV in the germline V gene. This CDR3 spans 17 amino acids. DNA of the CDR3: TGTGCCAGCAGATCGCCGGGTGCGGGGGGGCTTACAGATACGCAGTATTTT. Translated, it gives CASRSPGAGGLTDTQYF.

The count of this clonotype is one. V and J are TRBV11-2 and TRBJ2-3; possibly TRBD2 for D (6 bases). This CDR3 is 14 amino acids long. Germline-derived CDR1 and CDR2 are SGHAT and FQNNGV. Trimming took off 10 bases at V and 1 base at J, with 15 bases between the two ends. CDR3 sequence: CAISVAERTDTQYF. Written as DNA, the CDR3 is TGTGCCATATCGGTAGCGGAACGCACAGATACGCAGTATTTT.